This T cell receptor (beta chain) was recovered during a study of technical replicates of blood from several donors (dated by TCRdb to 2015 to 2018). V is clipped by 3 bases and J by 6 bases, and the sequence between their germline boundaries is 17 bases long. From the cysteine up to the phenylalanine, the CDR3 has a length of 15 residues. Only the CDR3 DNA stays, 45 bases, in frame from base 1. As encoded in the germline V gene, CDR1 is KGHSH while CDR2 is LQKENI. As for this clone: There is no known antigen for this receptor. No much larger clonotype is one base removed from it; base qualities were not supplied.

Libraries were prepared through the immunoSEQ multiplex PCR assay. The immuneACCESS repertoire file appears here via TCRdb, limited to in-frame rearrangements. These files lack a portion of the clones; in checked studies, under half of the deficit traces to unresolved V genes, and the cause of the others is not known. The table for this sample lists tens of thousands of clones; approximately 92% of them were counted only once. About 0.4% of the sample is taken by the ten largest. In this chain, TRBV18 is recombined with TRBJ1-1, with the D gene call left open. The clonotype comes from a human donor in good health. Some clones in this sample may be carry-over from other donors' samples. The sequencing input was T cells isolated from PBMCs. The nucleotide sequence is TGTGCCAGCTCACCGATCCAGGAGGTAATGGCTGAAGCTTTCTTT. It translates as CASSPIQEVMAEAFF.